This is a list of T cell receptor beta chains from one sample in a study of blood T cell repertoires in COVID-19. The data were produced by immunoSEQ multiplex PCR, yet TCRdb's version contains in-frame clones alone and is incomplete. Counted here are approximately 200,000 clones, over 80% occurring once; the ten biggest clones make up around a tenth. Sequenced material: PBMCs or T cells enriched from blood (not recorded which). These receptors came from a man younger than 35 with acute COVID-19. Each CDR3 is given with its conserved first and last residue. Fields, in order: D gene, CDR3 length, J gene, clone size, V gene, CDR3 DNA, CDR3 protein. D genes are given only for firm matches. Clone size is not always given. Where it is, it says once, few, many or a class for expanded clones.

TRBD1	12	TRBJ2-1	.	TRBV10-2	TGCGCCAGCAGTGACCCTAGGACAGGGTCGTTCTTC	CASSDPRTGSFF
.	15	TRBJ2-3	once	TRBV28	TGTGCCAGCAGAGGAGCGGGTCCTAGTGGGGATACGCAGTATTTT	CASRGAGPSGDTQYF
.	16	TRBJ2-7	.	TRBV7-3	TGTGCCAGCAGCCCAGGGGCGGGCACCCTAATCCACGAGCAGTACTTC	CASSPGAGTLIHEQYF
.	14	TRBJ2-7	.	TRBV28	TGTGCCAGCAGTTCTCTAGGATCCTCCTACGAGCAGTACTTC	CASSSLGSSYEQYF
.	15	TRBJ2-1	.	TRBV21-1	TGTGCCAGCAGCAAAGGACAGTGGCTATACAATGAGCAGTTCTTC	CASSKGQWLYNEQFF
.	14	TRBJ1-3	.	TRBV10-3	TGTGCCGTCAATAGGGCAGGGGCTGGAAACACCATATATTTT	CAVNRAGAGNTIYF
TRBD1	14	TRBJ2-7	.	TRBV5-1	TGCGCCAGCAGCTCACAGGGGTCCACTGGAGAGCAGTACTTC	CASSSQGSTGEQYF
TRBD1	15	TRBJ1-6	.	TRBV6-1	TGTGCCAGCAGGGAAGGGACAGCGGATAATTCACCCCTCCACTTT	CASREGTADNSPLHF
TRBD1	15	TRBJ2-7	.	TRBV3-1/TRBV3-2	TGTGCCAGCAGCCAAGCGGGACAGGGGAGCAACGAGCAGTACTTC	CASSQAGQGSNEQYF
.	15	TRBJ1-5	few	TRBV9	TGTGCCAGCAGCGTAGGGGGGGATAGCAGGCAGCCCCAGCATTTT	CASSVGGDSRQPQHF
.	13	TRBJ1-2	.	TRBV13	TGTGCCAGCAGCTCCAGCCAGGGCCATGGCTACACCTTC	CASSSSQGHGYTF
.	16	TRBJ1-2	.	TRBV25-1	TGTGCCAGCAGTGAAAGTCGTCAGGGCTTAGTTGACGGCTACACCTTC	CASSESRQGLVDGYTF
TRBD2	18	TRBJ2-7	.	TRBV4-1	TGCGCCAGCAGCCAAGATAGCCTAGCGGGAGGCCCCCAGAACGAGCAGTACTTC	CASSQDSLAGGPQNEQYF
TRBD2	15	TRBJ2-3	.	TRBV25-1	TGTGCCAGCAGTGATCGGAGCGGGAACACAGATACGCAGTATTTT	CASSDRSGNTDTQYF
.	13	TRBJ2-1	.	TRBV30	TGTGCCTGTTCTCCCATTCAGAACAATGAGCAGTTCTTC	CACSPIQNNEQFF
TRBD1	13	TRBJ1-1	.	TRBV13	TGTGCCAGCAGCATCAGGGGGCACACTGAAGCTTTCTTT	CASSIRGHTEAFF
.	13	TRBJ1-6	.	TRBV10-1	TGCGCCAGCAGTGATGATCAGAATTCACCCCTCCACTTT	CASSDDQNSPLHF
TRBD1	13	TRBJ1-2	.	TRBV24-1	TGTGCCACCAGTGATCAGACAGGGGCGGGCTACACCTTC	CATSDQTGAGYTF
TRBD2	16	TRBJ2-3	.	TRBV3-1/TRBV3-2	TGTGCCAGCAGCCAAGTTTGGGACTATAGCACGGATACGCAGTATTTT	CASSQVWDYSTDTQYF
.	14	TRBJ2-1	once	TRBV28	TGTGCCAGCAGTTTAAGGAGTAGCTACAATGAGCAGTTCTTC	CASSLRSSYNEQFF
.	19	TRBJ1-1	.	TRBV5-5	TGTGCCAGCAGCTTGGAGGGGCGACCAGGGGTCGGCATGAACACTGAAGCTTTCTTT	CASSLEGRPGVGMNTEAFF
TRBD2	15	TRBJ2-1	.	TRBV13	TGTGCCAGCAGCTTAGCTAGCGGGAGATACAATGAGCAGTTCTTC	CASSLASGRYNEQFF
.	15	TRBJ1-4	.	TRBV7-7	TGTGCTAGCAGCCAATCTACCTCCCCGGGGGAAAAACTGTTTTTT	CASSQSTSPGEKLFF
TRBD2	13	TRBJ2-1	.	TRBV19	TGTGCCAGTAGTCCCCAGCGGGAGGGCGATCAGTTCTTC	CASSPQREGDQFF
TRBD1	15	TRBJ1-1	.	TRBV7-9	TGTGCCAGCAGCCCTTGGACAGGGTCCAACACTGAAGCTTTCTTT	CASSPWTGSNTEAFF
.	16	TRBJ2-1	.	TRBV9	TGTGCCAGCAGCGTAGAGCTTAGCGGTTACTACAATGAGCAGTTCTTC	CASSVELSGYYNEQFF
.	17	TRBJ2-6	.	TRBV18	TGTGCCAGCTCCCAGGACAGATTCCAGGCTGGGGCCAACGTCCTGACTTTC	CASSQDRFQAGANVLTF
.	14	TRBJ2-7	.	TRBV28	TGTGCCAGCAGTATGATACAGGGAGTCCACGAGCAGTACTTC	CASSMIQGVHEQYF
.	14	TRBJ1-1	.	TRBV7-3	TGTGCCAGCAGCTCAAACACCCAGAACACTGAAGCTTTCTTT	CASSSNTQNTEAFF
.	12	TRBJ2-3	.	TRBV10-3	TGTGCCGTCCAGGGGACCACAGATACGCAGTATTTT	CAVQGTTDTQYF
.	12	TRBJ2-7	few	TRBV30	TGTGCCTGGAGTGATAGTTTGTACGAGCAGTACTTC	CAWSDSLYEQYF
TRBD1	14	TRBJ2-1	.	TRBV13	TGTGCCAGCAGCTTAAAGGACAGGGCTCTTGAGCAGTTCTTC	CASSLKDRALEQFF
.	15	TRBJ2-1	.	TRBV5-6	TGTGCCAGCAGCTTGGTGGAGGGCATCCTCAATGAGCAGTTCTTC	CASSLVEGILNEQFF
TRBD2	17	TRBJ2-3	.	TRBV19	TGTGCCAGTAGTATTATCTCTAGCGGGAGTAGAACAGATACGCAGTATTTT	CASSIISSGSRTDTQYF
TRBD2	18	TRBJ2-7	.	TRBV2	TGTGCCAGCAGTGAAGCCCCACCGGGGACTAGCGGGCTCTACGAGCAGTACTTC	CASSEAPPGTSGLYEQYF
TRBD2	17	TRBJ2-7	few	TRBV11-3	TGTGCCAGCAGCACTCCGGGACTAGCGTTGACTACCTACGAGCAGTACTTC	CASSTPGLALTTYEQYF
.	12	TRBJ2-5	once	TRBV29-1	TGCAGCGTTGAGACTAGCCAAGAGACCCAGTACTTC	CSVETSQETQYF
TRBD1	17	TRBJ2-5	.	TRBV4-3	TGCGCCAGCAGCCAAGAAAGGGACAGTCCAGCCCAGGAGACCCAGTACTTC	CASSQERDSPAQETQYF
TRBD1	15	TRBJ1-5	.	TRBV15	TGTGCCACCAGCAGTGACAGGGGGCTAAGTCAGCCCCAGCATTTT	CATSSDRGLSQPQHF
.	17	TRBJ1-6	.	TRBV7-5	TGTGCCAGAAGCTTACTCTCGGGACAGGCGTTTAATTCACCCCTCCACTTT	CARSLLSGQAFNSPLHF
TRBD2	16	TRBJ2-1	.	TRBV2	TGTGCCAGCAGTCTCGGGACTAGCAGCTACTACAATGAGCAGTTCTTC	CASSLGTSSYYNEQFF
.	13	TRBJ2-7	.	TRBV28	TGTGCCAGCAGTGTAACAGATTCCTACGAGCAGTACTTC	CASSVTDSYEQYF
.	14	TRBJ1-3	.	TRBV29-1	TGCAGCGTTGGTTTAGCCAACTCTGGAAACACCATATATTTT	CSVGLANSGNTIYF
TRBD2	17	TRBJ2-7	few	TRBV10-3	TGTGCCATCAGTGAGCCGACTAGCGGGGGCCTCTCCTACGAGCAGTACTTC	CAISEPTSGGLSYEQYF